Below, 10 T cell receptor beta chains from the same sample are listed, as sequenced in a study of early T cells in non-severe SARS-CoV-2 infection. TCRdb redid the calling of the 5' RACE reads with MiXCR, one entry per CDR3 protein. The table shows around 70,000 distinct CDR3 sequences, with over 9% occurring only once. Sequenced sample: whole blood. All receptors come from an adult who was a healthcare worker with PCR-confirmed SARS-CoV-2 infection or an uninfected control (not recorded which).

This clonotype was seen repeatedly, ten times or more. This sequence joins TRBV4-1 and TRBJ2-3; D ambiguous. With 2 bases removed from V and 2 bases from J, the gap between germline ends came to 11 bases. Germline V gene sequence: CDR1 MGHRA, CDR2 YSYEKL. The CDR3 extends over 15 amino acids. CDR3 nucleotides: TGCGCCAGCAGCCAACACGGCGCAGCCACAGATACGCAGTATTTT. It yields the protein CASSQHGAATDTQYF.

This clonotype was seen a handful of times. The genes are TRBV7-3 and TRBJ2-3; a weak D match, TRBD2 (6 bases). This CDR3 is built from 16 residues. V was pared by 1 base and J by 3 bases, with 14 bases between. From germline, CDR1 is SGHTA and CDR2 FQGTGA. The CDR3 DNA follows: TGTGCCAGCAGCTTAAGATTAGAGGGGAGGACAGATACGCAGTATTTT. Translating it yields CASSLRLEGRTDTQYF.

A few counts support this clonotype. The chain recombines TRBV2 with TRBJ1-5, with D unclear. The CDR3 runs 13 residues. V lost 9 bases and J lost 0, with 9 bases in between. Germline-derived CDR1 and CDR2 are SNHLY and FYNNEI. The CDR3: CASSVYSNQPQHF. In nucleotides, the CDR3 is TGTGCCAGTTCCGTTTATAGCAATCAGCCCCAGCATTTT.

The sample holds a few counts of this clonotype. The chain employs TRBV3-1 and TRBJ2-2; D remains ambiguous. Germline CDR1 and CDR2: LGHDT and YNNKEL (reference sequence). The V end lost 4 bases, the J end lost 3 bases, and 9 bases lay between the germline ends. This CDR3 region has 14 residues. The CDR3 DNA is TGTGCCAGCAGCCCCAGCTGGGACACCGGGGAGCTGTTTTTT. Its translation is CASSPSWDTGELFF. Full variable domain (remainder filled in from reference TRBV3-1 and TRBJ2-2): DTAVSQTPKYLVTQMGNDKSIKCEQNLGHDTMYWYKQDSKKFLKIMFSYNNKELIINETVPNRFSPKSPDKAHLNLHINSLELGDSAVYFCASSPSWDTGELFFGEGSRLTVL.

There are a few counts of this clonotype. CDR3 DNA sequence: TGCAGTGCTAGAGATCTGACAGGGGGGCTCGACACTGAAGCTTTCTTT. It translates to CSARDLTGGLDTEAFF. The rearrangement joins TRBV20-1 to TRBJ1-1, with 9 bases fitting TRBD1. Germline trimming cut 0 bases from V and 3 bases from J; bases unmatched to any gene: 8. In germline, CDR1 is DFQATT, CDR2 SNEGSKA (reference sequence). There are 16 residues in the CDR3.

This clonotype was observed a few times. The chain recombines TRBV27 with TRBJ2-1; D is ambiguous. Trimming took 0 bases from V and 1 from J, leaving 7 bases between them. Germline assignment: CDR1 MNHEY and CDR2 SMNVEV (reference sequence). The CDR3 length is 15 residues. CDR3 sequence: CASSLSIGSYNEQFF. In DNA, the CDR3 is TGTGCCAGCAGTTTATCGATCGGGTCCTACAATGAGCAGTTCTTC.

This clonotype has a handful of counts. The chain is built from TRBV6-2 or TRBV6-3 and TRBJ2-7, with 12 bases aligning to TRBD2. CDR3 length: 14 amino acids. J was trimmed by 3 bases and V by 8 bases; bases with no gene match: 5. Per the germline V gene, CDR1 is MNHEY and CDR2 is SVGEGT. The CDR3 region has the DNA TGTGCCAGCCGGCTAGCGGGAGGGAACTACGAGCAGTACTTC. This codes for CASRLAGGNYEQYF.

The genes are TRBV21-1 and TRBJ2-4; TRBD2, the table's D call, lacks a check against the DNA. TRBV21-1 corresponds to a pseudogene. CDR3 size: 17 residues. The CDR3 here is CASSKAGSPMAKNIQYF. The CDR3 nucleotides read TGTGCCAGCAGCAAAGCAGGCAGCCCTATGGCCAAAAACATTCAGTACTTC.

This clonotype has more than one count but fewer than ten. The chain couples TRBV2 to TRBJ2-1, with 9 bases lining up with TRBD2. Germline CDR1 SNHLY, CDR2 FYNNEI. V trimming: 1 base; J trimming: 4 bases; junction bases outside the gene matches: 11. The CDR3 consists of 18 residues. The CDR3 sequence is CASSEGLVSGRSYNEQFF. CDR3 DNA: TGTGCCAGCAGTGAAGGGTTGGTCAGCGGGAGGTCTTACAATGAGCAGTTCTTC.

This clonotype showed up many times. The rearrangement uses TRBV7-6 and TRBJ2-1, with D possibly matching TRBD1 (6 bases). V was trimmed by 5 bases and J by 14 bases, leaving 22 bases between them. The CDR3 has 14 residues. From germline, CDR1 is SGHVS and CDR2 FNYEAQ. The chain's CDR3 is CASSPEVGAGVEFF. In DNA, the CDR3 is TGTGCCAGCAGCCCCGAGGTGGGGGCAGGAGTCGAGTTCTTC.